A single sample gave rise to the 23 T cell receptor beta chains below, sequenced in a study of Tregs in tolerant kidney transplant recipients. Generated by immunoSEQ multiplex PCR, the TCRdb table keeps only in-frame clones and is missing some. The sample data list around 30,000 clones. Recipients received nonmyeloablative bone marrow transplants from related graft donors, with transient mixed chimerism. Sequencing was performed on CD4+ T cells from blood (PBMCs), taken 24 months after the transplant. These receptors all come from a human patient who received a combined kidney and bone marrow transplant. The graft donor may be the source of some T cells.

With regard to this clone: From the germline J gene comes the end of the CDR3, since the read stops 3 residues before it. The chain recombines TRBV5-5 with TRBJ2-3, with D possibly being TRBD1 (5 bases). The CDR3 covers 15 residues. V lost 0 bases, J lost 0 bases, and 8 bases lay in between. The germline V gene encodes CDR1 SGHKS and CDR2 YYEKEE (reference sequence). The CDR3 bases that were read are TGTGCCAGCAGCTTGGCCAGGGTAAGCACAGATACG. Translation gives CASSLARVSTDT. The full CDR3 is CASSLARVSTDTQYF.

As concerns this clone: With the read ending 3 residues before the CDR3 end, the germline J gene is used to fill in that end. The V call is TRBV10-3, the J call TRBJ2-7; 8 bases match TRBD1. V trimming: 8 bases; J trimming: 2 bases; junction bases outside the gene matches: 5. CDR1 and CDR2 from the germline V gene are ENHRY and SYGVKD. This CDR3 has 13 amino acids. The sequenced part of the CDR3 DNA is TGTGCCATCGCGGACAGGGCCACCTACGAG. It encodes CAIADRATYE. The entire CDR3 reads CAIADRATYEQYF.

Details on this clone: The read falls 3 residues short of the CDR3 end, and the missing part is taken from the germline J gene. The chain carries TRBV30 and TRBJ2-5, with 7 bases that match TRBD1. There are 12 residues in the CDR3. Germline V lookup: CDR1 GTSNPN, CDR2 SVGIG (reference sequence). V lost 5 bases to trimming and J lost 2 bases; unmatched junction nucleotides: 2. The covered CDR3 bases are TGTGCCTGGGGGGGACAGCAAGAGACC. This codes for CAWGGQQET. The full CDR3 is CAWGGQQETQYF.

In regard to this clone: The read ends 3 residues early relative to the CDR3; the germline J gene fills the gap. The genes are TRBV19 and TRBJ2-1; no clear D gene. V shed 6 bases and J shed 0 bases, with 12 bases lying between them. This CDR3 is built from 15 residues. CDR1 is LNHDA, CDR2 SQIVND, per germline (reference sequence). The CDR3 sequence is CASRAFLNSYNEQFF. The CDR3 bases that were read are TGTGCCAGTAGAGCTTTTCTCAACTCCTACAATGAG.

Comment on this clone: The CDR3 end is not reached by the read, which stops 3 residues before it; the germline J gene fills it in. This rearrangement joins TRBV2 to TRBJ2-7; 7 nucleotides line up with TRBD1. Germline V gene sequence: CDR1 SNHLY, CDR2 FYNNEI. CDR3 length equals 14 residues. Trimming at V came to 8 bases and at J to 3 bases, leaving 10 bases not matched to a gene. The DNA read from the CDR3 is TGTGCCAGCCAGGGACAGATTGGGTTCTACGAG. The encoded protein is CASQGQIGFYE. The entire CDR3 protein is CASQGQIGFYEQYF.

In regard to this clone: The CDR3 extends 3 residues past the end of the read, so its final part is completed from the germline J gene. The chain has TRBV7-8 and TRBJ2-7, with D tentatively TRBD2 (5 bases). Trimming removed 5 bases from V and 0 bases from J, with 17 bases in between. Looked up from germline, CDR1 is SGHVS and CDR2 is FQNEAQ. CDR3 length: 16 amino acids. CDR3 DNA, as far as it was read: TGTGCCAGCAGCCCCCAGGATAGGAGGAGCTCCTACGAG. This encodes CASSPQDRRSSYE. The entire CDR3 is CASSPQDRRSSYEQYF.

As to this clone: The read is 3 residues too short to cover the CDR3 end, so that end is filled in from the germline J gene. The chain employs TRBV20-1 and TRBJ1-5, with D maybe TRBD1 (6 bases). Germline assignment: CDR1 DFQATT and CDR2 SNEGSKA (reference sequence). With 6 bases removed from V and 0 bases from J, the gap between germline ends came to 9 bases. The CDR3 contains 13 residues. This chain's CDR3 is CSALQGSNQPQHF. CDR3 bases read: TGCAGTGCATTACAGGGTAGCAATCAGCCC.

About this clone itself: The sequenced fragment ends 3 residues before the CDR3 boundary, so the rest is inferred from the germline J gene. The J gene is TRBJ2-7, the V gene TRBV5-4, with 9 bases matching TRBD2. Germline V CDR1 and CDR2: SGHNT, YYREEE (reference sequence). V was clipped by 0 bases and J by 4 bases; unmatched bases: 2. This CDR3 region has 14 residues. This CDR3 is CASSLGLADYEQYF. CDR3 DNA (partial): TGTGCCAGCAGCTTGGGACTAGCGGATTACGAG.

This CDR3 reads CASSLNGDTNNEQFF. The sequenced part of the CDR3 DNA is TGTGCCAGCAGCTTAAACGGGGATACAAACAATGAG. This rearrangement joins TRBV11-2 to TRBJ2-1; possibly TRBD2 for D (5 bases). The read ends 3 residues before the CDR3 terminus; that terminus is restored from the germline J gene. Trimming stripped 2 bases from V and 5 bases from J, with 13 bases between. This CDR3 contains 15 residues. The germline V gene encodes CDR1 SGHAT and CDR2 FQNNGV.

For this clone: The read halts 3 residues ahead of the CDR3 end, with the missing end drawn from the germline J gene. The chain joins TRBV5-5 to TRBJ1-6; TRBD1 might be the D (6 bases). The germline V gene has CDR1 SGHKS and CDR2 YYEKEE (reference sequence). The CDR3 has 15 amino acids. Trimming pared 1 base from V and 9 bases from J, leaving 14 bases between. The CDR3 loop is CASSLSGERSSPLHF. The covered CDR3 bases are TGTGCCAGCAGCTTGTCAGGGGAAAGGAGTTCACCC.

Notes on this clone: Sequencing ends 3 residues short of the CDR3 end; the germline J gene provides the rest. The V gene is TRBV19, the J gene TRBJ1-6, with TRBD1 matching 7 bases. V shed 6 bases and J 9 bases; nucleotides not matched to a gene: 8. This CDR3 has 14 residues. CDR1 LNHDA and CDR2 SQIVND come from the germline V gene (reference sequence). The sequenced part of the CDR3 DNA is TGTGCCAGTAGCCCGACAGGGTTCGGTTCACCC. The encoded protein is CASSPTGFGSP. The CDR3 reads in full as CASSPTGFGSPLHF.

The CDR3 loop reads CASTRRDRSTDTQYF. Incomplete CDR3 DNA: TGTGCCAGCACCAGACGGGACAGGAGCACAGATACG. J is TRBJ2-3 and V is TRBV28, with 8 positions matching TRBD1. The CDR3 extends 3 residues past the end of the read, so its final part is completed from the germline J gene. The CDR3 is 15 residues long. The germline V gene encodes CDR1 MDHEN and CDR2 SYDVKM. The junction had 6 bases not matched to a gene; V was cut back by 7 bases and J by 0 bases.

Turning to this clone: The DNA ends 3 residues before the CDR3 does, and the rest of the CDR3 is filled in from the germline J gene. The V call is TRBV7-9, the J call TRBJ1-4; 7 bases line up with TRBD1. The J segment lost 8 bases and the V segment lost 5 bases, leaving 8 bases of the junction unmatched. The CDR3 extends over 14 amino acids. Germline V gene sequence: CDR1 SEHNR, CDR2 FQNEAQ (reference sequence). The CDR3 sequence is CASSIRQGGEKLFF. The DNA read from the CDR3 is TGTGCCAGCAGCATCAGACAGGGTGGAGAAAAA.

Regarding this clone: Sequencing ends 3 residues short of the CDR3 end; the germline J gene provides the rest. This chain uses TRBV7-3 with TRBJ2-2; 9 bases fit TRBD2. CDR1 is SGHTA, CDR2 FQGTGA, per germline. The length of the CDR3 is 18 residues. The junction had 15 bases not matched to a gene; V was cut back by 5 bases and J by 5 bases. The CDR3 DNA, read in part, is TGTGCCAGCAGCAACTCTCTATTAGCGGGAGTCGGTACCGGGGAG. It yields the protein CASSNSLLAGVGTGE. In full, the CDR3 is CASSNSLLAGVGTGELFF.

In regard to this clone: Read coverage stops 3 residues before the CDR3 terminus; the germline J gene supplies the remainder. V gene TRBV10-1 combines with J gene TRBJ1-1; D gene unclear. CDR1 and CDR2 (germline): WNHNN, SYGVQD (reference sequence). This CDR3 spans 15 amino acids. Trimming cost V 3 bases and J 2 bases, with 13 bases left between them. The covered CDR3 bases are TGCGCCAGCAGTGAAAGAGAGGGTATCAACACTGAA. Its translation: CASSEREGINTE. The whole CDR3 protein reads CASSEREGINTEAFF.

To note about this clone: The read halts 3 residues ahead of the CDR3 end, with the missing end drawn from the germline J gene. The J gene is TRBJ2-7, the V gene TRBV6-2 or TRBV6-3, with 10 bases aligning to TRBD2. V dropped 6 bases and J dropped 4; count of bases not matched to a gene: 6. The CDR3 is 14 residues long. Germline CDR1 is MNHEY and CDR2 is SVGEGT. The CDR3 region is CASRRTSGGYEQYF. Incomplete CDR3 DNA: TGTGCCAGCAGAAGGACTAGCGGCGGATACGAG.

Note on this clone: The read finishes 3 residues shy of the CDR3 end, and the germline J gene is used to complete it. This rearrangement joins TRBV5-1 to TRBJ2-7, with 9 bases identical to TRBD1. The length of the CDR3 is 13 residues. The germline CDR1 and CDR2 sequences are SGHRS and YFSETQ. After removal of 4 bases from V and 4 bases from J, the junction contained 3 bases not matched to a gene. The CDR3 reads CASSPDRGYEQYF. CDR3 bases read: TGCGCCAGCAGCCCGGACAGGGGATACGAG.

A note on this clone: The sequenced fragment ends 3 residues before the CDR3 boundary, so the rest is inferred from the germline J gene. The chain employs TRBV20-1 and TRBJ1-5, with D possibly matching TRBD1 (5 bases). The V gene's germline CDR1 is DFQATT and CDR2 SNEGSKA (reference sequence). Between the trimmed V and J ends, which lost 1 base and 0 bases, there was a span of 10 bases. The CDR3 runs to 15 residues. Partial CDR3 DNA: TGCAGTGCTAGAGTGGGGCTTTATAGCAATCAGCCC. Protein product: CSARVGLYSNQP. The entire CDR3 protein reads CSARVGLYSNQPQHF.

A remark on this clone: The read ends 3 residues shy of where the CDR3 ends; the end is completed using the germline J gene. The J gene is TRBJ2-3, the V gene TRBV4-1, with 11 bases that match TRBD2. Per the germline V gene, CDR1 is MGHRA and CDR2 is YSYEKL. V lost 3 bases and J lost 1; bases outside the gene matches: 9. The CDR3 spans 18 residues. The DNA read from the CDR3 is TGCGCCAGCAGCCAGGGACTAGCGGTTGCATGGGGCACAGATACG. The encoded protein is CASSQGLAVAWGTDT. The whole CDR3 sequence is CASSQGLAVAWGTDTQYF.

Points on this clone: The CDR3 end lies 3 residues beyond the end of the read and is filled in from the germline J gene. The chain recombines TRBV6-1 with TRBJ2-3, with TRBD1 identical over 7 bases. This CDR3 has 15 residues. Germline trimming cut 4 bases from V and 3 bases from J; bases unmatched to any gene: 7. Germline values: CDR1 MNHNS, CDR2 SASEGT. CDR3 bases read: TGTGCCAGCAGTGGACCGGGACAGCCGACAGATACG. As protein: CASSGPGQPTDT. In full, the CDR3 reads CASSGPGQPTDTQYF.

As concerns this clone: Read data end 3 residues before the CDR3 end; the end is taken from the germline J gene. The rearrangement links TRBV2 to TRBJ1-2; 10 nucleotides agree with TRBD1. The CDR3 loop spans 15 amino acids. V lost 1 base to trimming and J lost 4 bases; unmatched junction nucleotides: 3. Germline assignment: CDR1 SNHLY and CDR2 FYNNEI. The sequenced CDR3 bases are TGTGCCAGCAGTGAAGAGACAGGGGGCACCTATGGC. Amino acids: CASSEETGGTYG. The CDR3 in its entirety is CASSEETGGTYGYTF.

Comments on this clone: The read comes to an end 3 residues before the CDR3 does, leaving the germline J gene to fill in the end. The chain has TRBV19 and TRBJ1-3; D gene uncertain. Trimming took 3 bases from V and 7 from J, leaving 13 bases between them. Per germline, CDR1 LNHDA and CDR2 SQIVND (reference sequence). This CDR3 is 14 amino acids long. CDR3 protein: CASSMRLFGNTIYF. The CDR3 DNA, read in part, is TGTGCCAGTAGTATGCGTCTCTTTGGTAACACC.

About this clone itself: Read data end 3 residues before the CDR3 end; the end is taken from the germline J gene. This chain links TRBV7-7 with TRBJ2-5, with D hard to call. The germline V gene encodes CDR1 SSHAT and CDR2 FNYEAQ (reference sequence). V was pared by 2 bases and J by 1 base, with 11 bases between. This CDR3 comprises 15 residues. The CDR3 region is CASSLYLQPQETQYF. CDR3 DNA, as far as it was read: TGTGCCAGCAGCTTATACCTACAGCCCCAAGAGACC.